These T cell receptor beta chains were read from a single sample in a study of blood T cell repertoires in COVID-19. Sequencing used immunoSEQ multiplex PCR; TCRdb keeps in-frame clones, though not all of them. The sample has 50,000 to 75,000 clones; less than 90% are singletons. Sequenced: peripheral blood. The receptors were gathered from a man at least 80 years old in a cohort sampled during active COVID-19. Both conserved end residues are part of each CDR3. The D gene is left open where the match is weak. Size tells how often a clone was seen (once, few, many) or the class of an expanded clone, and some rows leave it out.

TGTGCCAGCAGTTACGCGCAGGGGGACCGCTACTACGAGCAGTACTTC	CASSYAQGDRYYEQYF	TRBD1	TRBJ2-7	TRBV6-5	.
TGTGCCACCAGCAGAGAGTTCCTAGCTCGGTACTTC	CATSREFLARYF	.	TRBJ2-4	TRBV15	.
TGTGCCAGCAGTCTGGTGGGACAGAATAGCAATCAGCCCCAGCATTTT	CASSLVGQNSNQPQHF	TRBD1	TRBJ1-5	TRBV7-2	.
TGTGCCAGCACCGCCGGGACAGCCGCCGGGGAGCTGTTTTTT	CASTAGTAAGELFF	TRBD1	TRBJ2-2	TRBV5-4	.
TGCGCCAGCAGCCAAGGACTAGCGGCTGGCGGGGAGCTGTTTTTT	CASSQGLAAGGELFF	TRBD2	TRBJ2-2	TRBV4-3	.
TGCAGCGTTGACTCAGATACGCAGTATTTT	CSVDSDTQYF	.	TRBJ2-3	TRBV29-1	.
TGTGCCAGTAGTATCACAGGTGGGGATTCACCCCTCCACTTT	CASSITGGDSPLHF	.	TRBJ1-6	TRBV19	.
TGTGCCAGCAGTTCCCCACGGGGGGCTCCGAACACTGAAGCTTTCTTT	CASSSPRGAPNTEAFF	.	TRBJ1-1	TRBV6-5	few
TGCAGCGTCGCCTCTAGACAGGATTCTTCTGGCTACACCTTC	CSVASRQDSSGYTF	.	TRBJ1-2	TRBV29-1	.
TGTGCCAGCAGCGCCGAGCGGGGCCTCAGCACAGATACGCAGTATTTT	CASSAERGLSTDTQYF	TRBD2	TRBJ2-3	TRBV9	.
TGTGCCAGCTCACAATCACGGGACAGTGAAGCTTTCTTT	CASSQSRDSEAFF	TRBD1	TRBJ1-1	TRBV18	.
TGTGCCAGTAGTATGCAGGGTCGGCCACCCCTCCACTTT	CASSMQGRPPLHF	.	TRBJ1-6	TRBV19	.
TGCAGTGCTAGTGTTAGCGGGAGGGGGGACGAGCAGTACTTC	CSASVSGRGDEQYF	TRBD2	TRBJ2-7	TRBV20-1	.
TGTGCCAGCAGTTCACAGGTTTACAATGAGCAGTTCTTC	CASSSQVYNEQFF	.	TRBJ2-1	TRBV12-3/TRBV12-4	.
TGCGCCAGCAGCTTGGCCGGGACTAGCGGGCAAGAGACCCAGTACTTC	CASSLAGTSGQETQYF	TRBD2	TRBJ2-5	TRBV5-1	.
TGTGCCAGCAGCCCCCGGACAGGGAAAAGTCAAGAGACCCAGTACTTC	CASSPRTGKSQETQYF	TRBD1	TRBJ2-5	TRBV5-4	medium-sized
TGTGCCAGCAGCCCCTATCGGGGGGCGAACACTGAAGCTTTCTTT	CASSPYRGANTEAFF	.	TRBJ1-1	TRBV7-7	.
TGTGCCAGCAGCCAGCGACCCTCCACTGAAGCTTTCTTT	CASSQRPSTEAFF	.	TRBJ1-1	TRBV13	.
TGTGCCAGCAGCCCACAAACAGGGGGCAATCAGCCCCAGCATTTT	CASSPQTGGNQPQHF	TRBD1	TRBJ1-5	TRBV7-2	.
TGCGCCAGCAGCCAAGATCATGCCGGGTATACGCAGTATTTT	CASSQDHAGYTQYF	.	TRBJ2-3	TRBV4-1	.
TGTGCCAGCAGCAAGGGGTTTGACACTGAAGCTTTCTTT	CASSKGFDTEAFF	.	TRBJ1-1	TRBV9	.
TGCGCCAGCAGTGCCCGACAGGGCTTGAACACTGAAGCTTTCTTT	CASSARQGLNTEAFF	TRBD1	TRBJ1-1	TRBV10-1	.
TGTGCCTGGAGAGACCGACAGGGCTTATCCTACGAGCAGTACTTC	CAWRDRQGLSYEQYF	TRBD1	TRBJ2-7	TRBV30	.
TGTGCCAGCAGGTCGGAGGTATATAATTCACCCCTCCACTTT	CASRSEVYNSPLHF	.	TRBJ1-6	TRBV28	few